This T cell receptor (beta chain) was retrieved from a study of T-cell reconstitution after alpha-beta-depleted transplantation in children. This clonotype was found many times. The TCRbeta library was prepared with unique molecular identifiers. TCRdb reanalysed the PCR reads using MiXCR and keeps one entry per CDR3 protein. The sample contains some 240,000 distinct CDR3 sequences, approximately 12% of which appear only once. The V gene's germline CDR1 is SQVTM and CDR2 ANQGSEA. Trimming pared 2 bases from V and 3 bases from J, leaving 14 bases between. This CDR3 has 14 amino acids. Sequenced material: PBMCs from the stem cell graft donor, taken from the stem cell graft. The chain carries TRBV29-1 and TRBJ2-7, with D possibly being TRBD2 (5 bases). This clonotype was obtained from a human donor who donated a stem cell graft to a child with acute lymphoblastic leukemia. The CDR3 sequence is CSVELATQSYEQYF. CDR3 DNA: TGCAGCGTTGAACTAGCAACCCAAAGCTACGAGCAGTACTTC.